The 24 T cell receptor beta chains in this list originate from one sample, sequenced in a study of blood T cell repertoires in COVID-19. Generated by immunoSEQ multiplex PCR, the TCRdb table keeps only in-frame clones and is missing some. The repertoire holds 150,000 to 200,000 clones, with approximately 84% as singletons. Material: peripheral blood. The receptors derive from a woman at least 80 years old with acute or convalescent COVID-19.

The chain's CDR3 is CASSRGQLVGSPEKLFF. The CDR3 DNA follows: TGCGCCAGCTCCCGGGGACAGTTGGTCGGTTCCCCTGAAAAACTGTTTTTT. The chain uses TRBV5-1 and TRBJ1-4; 7 nucleotides match TRBD1. The CDR3 has 17 residues. V gave up 7 bases and J gave up 7 bases; unmatched junction bases: 19. The V gene's germline CDR1 is SGHRS and CDR2 YFSETQ.

The V call is TRBV6-1, the J call TRBJ1-2; D not resolved. Germline V lookup: CDR1 MNHNS, CDR2 SASEGT. V gave up 3 bases and J gave up 4 bases, with 15 bases separating them. The CDR3 extends over 15 amino acids. This CDR3 reads CASSDREGGLYGYTF. The CDR3 region has the DNA TGTGCCAGCAGTGACCGAGAGGGCGGTCTCTATGGCTACACCTTC.

The chain joins TRBV18 to TRBJ2-5, with 13 positions matching TRBD2. The germline gives CDR1 KGHSH, CDR2 LQKENI. The CDR3 consists of 16 residues. V lost 1 base, J lost 2 bases, and 1 base stayed unmatched. CDR3 nucleotides: TGTGCCAGCTCACCACGACTAGCGGGAGGACAAGAGACCCAGTACTTC. Protein product: CASSPRLAGGQETQYF.

This clone appeared once. The chain combines TRBV19 with TRBJ2-2; 7 bases match TRBD1. CDR1 is LNHDA, CDR2 SQIVND, per germline (reference sequence). V was pared by 10 bases and J by 3 bases, with 8 bases of the junction left unmatched. The CDR3 has 14 amino acids. The CDR3 DNA follows: TGTGCCACCGGGCAGGGGGTGGACACCGGGGAGCTGTTTTTT. Translation: CATGQGVDTGELFF.

This chain joins TRBV27 and TRBJ2-2, with TRBD2 as a possible D gene (6 bases). The CDR3 loop spans 16 amino acids. The ends were cut back, 5 bases at V and 5 bases at J, with 18 bases in the middle. The germline V gene has CDR1 MNHEY and CDR2 SMNVEV (reference sequence). The CDR3 region has the DNA TGTGCCAGCAGTCTTAGGGGAGGAGGGCTTACCGGGGAGCTGTTTTTT. Translation: CASSLRGGGLTGELFF.

V is TRBV5-1 and J is TRBJ1-4, with D tentatively TRBD1 (5 bases). This CDR3 has 14 amino acids. Trimming cost V 4 bases and J 7 bases, with 14 bases left between them. Germline CDR1 and CDR2: SGHRS and YFSETQ. CDR3 DNA: TGCGCCAGCAGCGACCCCGGGGGTGGTGAAAAACTGTTTTTT. Amino acid sequence: CASSDPGGGEKLFF.

This chain uses TRBV29-1 with TRBJ1-2; D might be TRBD1 (5 bases). V lost 5 bases and J 0 bases, leaving 13 bases between the germline ends. Germline assignment: CDR1 SQVTM and CDR2 ANQGSEA. This CDR3 is built from 14 residues. The CDR3: CSVLGASANYGYTF. The CDR3 DNA is TGCAGCGTTCTTGGGGCCTCGGCTAACTATGGCTACACCTTC.

This chain connects TRBV28 to TRBJ2-7; 11 positions agree with TRBD2. The ends lost 5 bases at V and 3 bases at J; junction bases unmatched: 6. This CDR3 comprises 15 residues. The germline V gene has CDR1 MDHEN and CDR2 SYDVKM. This chain's CDR3 is CASSPGLAGGYEQYF. CDR3 bases: TGTGCCAGCAGTCCCGGCCTAGCGGGGGGCTACGAGCAGTACTTC.

The gene calls are TRBV19 and TRBJ1-2; 7 bases line up with TRBD1. Looked up from germline, CDR1 is LNHDA and CDR2 is SQIVND (reference sequence). Germline trimming cut 7 bases from V and 7 bases from J; bases unmatched to any gene: 9. The CDR3 loop spans 13 amino acids. CDR3 coding DNA: TGTGCCAGTACCGTAGACAGGGCTTCTGGCTACACCTTC. Its translation: CASTVDRASGYTF.

J is TRBJ2-2 and V is TRBV7-6; 12 nucleotides agree with TRBD2. Germline V gene lookup returns CDR1 SGHVS and CDR2 FNYEAQ. The CDR3 spans 19 residues. J lost 4 bases, V lost 1 base, and 10 bases had no gene match. CDR3 bases: TGTGCCAGCAGCTTAGGGGCGAGACTAGCGGGAGAGGTCACCGGGGAGCTGTTTTTT. It is translated as CASSLGARLAGEVTGELFF.

This chain joins TRBV2 and TRBJ2-7; TRBD2 aligns across 11 bases. The CDR3 totals 14 residues. V lost 2 bases, J lost 13 bases, and 10 bases stayed unmatched. CDR1 is SNHLY, CDR2 FYNNEI, per germline. In DNA, the CDR3 is TGTGCCAGCAGTGAATCGGCTAGCGGGAGGATTCGCTACTTC. Protein sequence: CASSESASGRIRYF. The variable domain in full, completed from reference TRBV2 and TRBJ2-7, reads EPEVTQTPSHQVTQMGQEVILRCVPISNHLYFYWYRQILGQKVEFLVSFYNNEISEKSEIFDDQFSVERPDGSNFTLKIRSTKLEDSAMYFCASSESASGRIRYFGPGTRLTVT.

V gene TRBV3-1 (or the pseudogene TRBV3-2) combines with J gene TRBJ1-6; D is unresolved. This CDR3 is built from 12 residues. CDR1 is LGHDT and CDR2 is YNNKEL in the germline V gene (reference sequence). Trimming shortened V by 2 bases and J by 10 bases, and 6 bases separated the two germline ends. The CDR3 protein is CASSQKSSPLHF. CDR3 bases: TGTGCCAGCAGCCAAAAGAGCTCACCCCTCCACTTT.

This clone was recorded once. CDR3 protein: CASRRTSGRADEQYF. The CDR3 DNA follows: TGTGCCAGCAGAAGGACTAGCGGGAGGGCTGACGAGCAGTACTTC. This chain joins TRBV7-2 and TRBJ2-7, with TRBD2 matching 15 bases. This CDR3 spans 15 amino acids. CDR1 is SGHTA, CDR2 FQGNSA, per germline. Losses at the gene ends were 6 bases for V and 5 bases for J; bases not matched to a gene: 5.

The CDR3 coding sequence is TGTGCCAGCAGACGGGACATCGAAAAACTGTTTTTT. This sequence encodes CASRRDIEKLFF. The V and J genes are TRBV2 and TRBJ1-4; D possibly corresponds to TRBD1 (6 bases). Germline CDR1 is SNHLY and CDR2 is FYNNEI. Trimming took off 6 bases at V and 8 bases at J, with 10 bases between the two ends. The length of the CDR3 is 12 residues.

V and J are TRBV7-6 and TRBJ2-1; 8 positions match TRBD2. There are 17 residues in the CDR3. CDR1 SGHVS and CDR2 FNYEAQ come from the germline V gene. Trimming cost V 4 bases and J 10 bases; bases outside gene matches: 18. The CDR3 region has the DNA TGTGCCAGCAGCTCTCTGGGGGGTAGCGGGGCCATGGGGGAGCAGTTCTTC. Translation gives CASSSLGGSGAMGEQFF.

The rearrangement joins TRBV4-3 to TRBJ1-5, with D perhaps TRBD1 (5 bases). The V gene's germline CDR1 is LGHNA and CDR2 YSLEER. Trimming took 3 bases from V and 0 from J, leaving 6 bases between them. The CDR3 runs to 14 residues. CDR3 loop: CASSHQGSNQPQHF. The CDR3 DNA reads TGCGCCAGCAGCCACCAGGGTAGCAATCAGCCCCAGCATTTT.

This clone was counted a few times. CDR3 in DNA: TGTGCCAGCAGCTTTACAGGGTTCATGAACACTGAAGCTTTCTTT. Translated, it gives CASSFTGFMNTEAFF. This chain joins TRBV7-2 and TRBJ1-1; D might be TRBD1 (6 bases). CDR1 is SGHTA, CDR2 FQGNSA, per germline. The CDR3 is made up of 15 amino acids. Trimming pared 3 bases from V and 0 bases from J, leaving 11 bases between.

This clone was recorded once. V is TRBV5-4 and J is TRBJ1-5; 10 bases match TRBD1. The CDR3 covers 17 residues. CDR1 SGHNT and CDR2 YYREEE come from the germline V gene (reference sequence). V shed 1 base and J 4 bases; nucleotides not matched to a gene: 8. The CDR3 protein is CASSLSGTGVENQPQHF. For the CDR3, the DNA is TGTGCCAGCAGCTTGTCCGGGACAGGGGTAGAAAATCAGCCCCAGCATTTT.

The chain has TRBV2 and TRBJ2-4; D gene unclear. The germline V gene encodes CDR1 SNHLY and CDR2 FYNNEI. Trimming cost V 4 bases and J 2 bases, with 15 bases left between them. This CDR3 is built from 16 residues. The CDR3 reads CASSVLLPRSKNIQYF. CDR3 nucleotides: TGTGCCAGCAGTGTTCTTCTTCCTAGGTCCAAAAACATTCAGTACTTC. Full variable domain (outside the CDR3, taken from reference TRBV2 and TRBJ2-4): EPEVTQTPSHQVTQMGQEVILRCVPISNHLYFYWYRQILGQKVEFLVSFYNNEISEKSEIFDDQFSVERPDGSNFTLKIRSTKLEDSAMYFCASSVLLPRSKNIQYFGAGTRLSVL.

The chain recombines TRBV15 with TRBJ1-5, with a possible D match to TRBD1 (5 bases). Trimming took 1 base from V and 9 from J, leaving 7 bases between them. This CDR3 has 12 amino acids. Germline CDR1 reads LNHNV; CDR2 reads YYDKDF (reference sequence). CDR3 in amino acids: CATSRAGGPQHF. The CDR3 coding sequence is TGTGCCACCAGCAGAGCGGGGGGGCCCCAGCATTTT.

This clone appeared a single time. V usage is TRBV12-3 or TRBV12-4 and J usage is TRBJ1-1; D is unresolved. This CDR3 has 13 residues. Trimming removed 4 bases from V and 4 bases from J, with 10 bases in between. Written as DNA, the CDR3 is TGTGCCAGCAGTTCTAGACTGCTCACTGAAGCTTTCTTT. Its translation is CASSSRLLTEAFF.

The rearrangement uses TRBV23-1 and TRBJ2-5; D is unresolved. TRBV23-1 is sorted into the ORF group, with uncertain function. The CDR3 totals 14 residues. Trimming removed 2 bases from V and 5 bases from J, with 12 bases in between. This chain's CDR3 is CASSQGTVRETQYF. CDR3 sequence (DNA): TGCGCCAGCAGTCAAGGTACGGTCCGGGAGACCCAGTACTTC.

The chain joins TRBV19 to TRBJ1-1; TRBD1 agrees at 7 bases. CDR1 and CDR2 from the germline V gene are LNHDA and SQIVND (reference sequence). Germline trimming cut 3 bases from V and 12 bases from J; bases unmatched to any gene: 4. The CDR3 totals 11 residues. The CDR3 loop is CASSMSRGSFF. The CDR3 coding sequence is TGTGCCAGTAGTATGAGCAGGGGGTCTTTCTTT.

The J gene is TRBJ2-1, the V gene TRBV28; 8 bases match TRBD2. V lost 3 bases to trimming and J lost 4 bases; unmatched junction nucleotides: 8. The V gene's germline CDR1 is MDHEN and CDR2 SYDVKM. The length of the CDR3 is 16 residues. The DNA of the CDR3 is TGTGCCAGCAGTTTCGGGGGGGAGGGCCATTACAATGAGCAGTTCTTC. It translates to CASSFGGEGHYNEQFF.